This TCR beta chain emerged from a study of blood T cell repertoires in COVID-19. The overall study: T cells, B-cell-depleted T cells, or PBMCs provided the cDNA or gDNA that served as material.

Germline values: CDR1 MNHEY, CDR2 SVGAGI. This CDR3 region has 14 residues. Trimming at V came to 6 bases and at J to 4 bases, leaving 8 bases not matched to a gene. Those enrolled, adults aged about 18 to 89 years, came from 24 US areas. In the study's own analysis: Amplified reference gene primers provided the basis for estimating nucleated cell counts. Only in-frame clones appear in the TCRdb table, and some are missing; sequencing was by immunoSEQ multiplex PCR. That table gives V, J and clone size, and the DNA gave D and trimming. The sample consists of approximately 180,000 clones, roughly 87% of them appearing once.

V usage is TRBV6-5 and J usage is TRBJ1-2, with 7 bases aligning to TRBD1. Sequencing used PBMCs or T cells enriched from blood (not recorded which). This clonotype was sampled from a middle-aged woman with acute COVID-19. CDR3 sequence reads: CASRPTGVGYGYTF. The CDR3 DNA reads as TGTGCCAGCAGACCCACAGGGGTCGGCTATGGCTACACCTTC.